A selection of T cell receptor beta chains follows, all from one sample in a study of type 1 regulatory T cells. TCRdb fed the reads into MiXCR, producing one record per CDR3 protein. The sample lists tens of thousands of distinct CDR3 sequences, 20% to 25% seen once, with roughly 8% in the top ten. What these receptors recognize is not known. Source material: cultured type 1 regulatory T (Tr1) cells, either the whole culture or a sorted fraction (not recorded which). Receptors were obtained from a human donor in good health. CDR3s include the opening cysteine and the closing phenylalanine or tryptophan. Each record gives: D gene, clone size, J gene, V gene, CDR3 DNA, CDR3 protein. The D gene is left open where the match is weak. Only part of the rows carry a size: once, few, many, or a class if the clone is expanded.

d_call: TRBD1
clone_size: .
j_call: TRBJ1-2
v_call: TRBV27
cdr3_nt: TGTGCCAGCAGTCTGACAGGGGCTGGGAACTATGGCTACACCTTC
cdr3_aa: CASSLTGAGNYGYTF

d_call: .
clone_size: few
j_call: TRBJ2-3
v_call: TRBV30
cdr3_nt: TGTGCCTGGAGGGTGCTTTCCACAGATACGCAGTATTTT
cdr3_aa: CAWRVLSTDTQYF

d_call: .
clone_size: .
j_call: TRBJ1-3
v_call: TRBV27
cdr3_nt: TGTGCCAGCAGTCCCCGGGACGGAAACACCATATATTTT
cdr3_aa: CASSPRDGNTIYF

d_call: .
clone_size: .
j_call: TRBJ2-3
v_call: TRBV20-1
cdr3_nt: TGCAGTGCGGCTGGCCGAGGGACAGATACGCAGTATTTT
cdr3_aa: CSAAGRGTDTQYF

d_call: .
clone_size: .
j_call: TRBJ1-3
v_call: TRBV9
cdr3_nt: TGTGCCAGCAGCAGGGGTGGAGAGTTCCCTGGAAACACCATATATTTT
cdr3_aa: CASSRGGEFPGNTIYF

d_call: .
clone_size: few
j_call: TRBJ2-1
v_call: TRBV4-2
cdr3_nt: TGTGCCAGCAGCCAGTCCAGCCAGCCCTACAATGAGCAGTTCTTC
cdr3_aa: CASSQSSQPYNEQFF

d_call: .
clone_size: .
j_call: TRBJ2-7
v_call: TRBV25-1
cdr3_nt: TGTGCCAGCAGTGGCAGGGTTTACGAGCAGTACTTC
cdr3_aa: CASSGRVYEQYF

d_call: .
clone_size: many
j_call: TRBJ2-7
v_call: TRBV7-2
cdr3_nt: TGTGCCAGCAGCTTGAGCTCCTACGAGCAGTACTTC
cdr3_aa: CASSLSSYEQYF

d_call: .
clone_size: many
j_call: TRBJ2-1
v_call: TRBV20-1
cdr3_nt: TGCAGTGCAGGATTCAATGAGCAGTTCTTC
cdr3_aa: CSAGFNEQFF

d_call: .
clone_size: few
j_call: TRBJ1-3
v_call: TRBV12-3/TRBV12-4
cdr3_nt: TGTGCCAGCAGTCAGGGACAATCCGGAAACACCATATATTTT
cdr3_aa: CASSQGQSGNTIYF

d_call: TRBD1
clone_size: many
j_call: TRBJ2-7
v_call: TRBV5-1
cdr3_nt: TGCGCCAGCAGCTCAATACCGGGACAGATTACTTACGAGCAGTACTTC
cdr3_aa: CASSSIPGQITYEQYF

d_call: .
clone_size: .
j_call: TRBJ1-3
v_call: TRBV20-1
cdr3_nt: TGCAGTGCTAGCGAGACTGCAGGGATCAGTGGAAACACCATATATTTT
cdr3_aa: CSASETAGISGNTIYF

d_call: .
clone_size: few
j_call: TRBJ1-1
v_call: TRBV5-1
cdr3_nt: TGCGCCAGCAGGGAAGGGTGGGATGAAGCTTTCTTT
cdr3_aa: CASREGWDEAFF

d_call: .
clone_size: few
j_call: TRBJ1-1
v_call: TRBV7-9
cdr3_nt: TGTGCCAGCAGCTCCAGGGGCGACGCTTTCTTT
cdr3_aa: CASSSRGDAFF